The TCR beta chain under discussion was sequenced for a study of T cell repertoires in cytomegalovirus infection. The wider study: Selected CMV epitopes included recently identified HLA-C-restricted ones as well as well-studied HLA-B-restricted ones. Public TCR beta signatures provided an indication of both CMV infection and a matching HLA type. Study findings and constraints: Ex vivo responses were dominated by HLA-C-restricted CMV-specific TCR beta clonotypes. Carriers of CMV plus the relevant HLA were identified by cumulative public TCR beta family frequency.

This clonotype was picked up one time. Its antigen is as yet unknown. Via MiXCR, TCRdb re-called the reads, giving one row per CDR3 protein. Here the sample spans about 570,000 distinct CDR3 sequences, over 35% being singletons. CDR1 MGHRA and CDR2 YSYEKL come from the germline V gene. The CDR3 spans 15 residues. The V end lost 1 base, the J end lost 1 base, and 8 bases lay between the germline ends. This receptor was identified in a human donor in good health (CMV status not recorded). Some clones in this sample may be carry-over from other donors' samples. Sequenced material: cultured PBMCs, taken from culture after CMV antigen stimulation. The chain joins TRBV4-1 to TRBJ1-3, with D unresolved. This chain's CDR3 is CASSQGSGSGNTIYF. The CDR3 DNA reads TGCGCCAGCAGCCAAGGGTCGGGGTCTGGAAACACCATATATTTT.